Listed below are T cell receptor beta chains from one sample, sequenced in a study of blood T cell repertoires in COVID-19. Sequencing used immunoSEQ multiplex PCR; TCRdb keeps in-frame clones, though not all of them. The sample shows under 250,000 clones, roughly 86% of them seen only once. Sequencing input: peripheral blood. The receptors stem from a woman in her sixties who had recovered from COVID-19. Both conserved end residues are part of each CDR3. The order of the fields is V gene, clone size, D gene, J gene, CDR3 protein, CDR3 DNA. A D gene is named only where the DNA matches it firmly. Not every row has a clone size; where given, it reads once, few, many or a size class.

v_gene: TRBV5-1
abundance: NA
d_gene: TRBD1
j_gene: TRBJ1-1
CDR3aa: CASSLDARGLLDTEAFF
CDR3nt: TGCGCCAGCAGCTTGGATGCCAGGGGGCTTCTGGACACTGAAGCTTTCTTT

v_gene: TRBV2
abundance: NA
d_gene: NA
j_gene: TRBJ1-1
CDR3aa: CASSQTPGSTEAFF
CDR3nt: TGTGCCAGCAGTCAAACCCCCGGGAGCACTGAAGCTTTCTTT

v_gene: TRBV5-1
abundance: NA
d_gene: TRBD1
j_gene: TRBJ1-3
CDR3aa: CASRQGASGNTIYF
CDR3nt: TGCGCCAGCAGACAGGGGGCGTCTGGAAACACCATATATTTT

v_gene: TRBV7-9
abundance: NA
d_gene: TRBD2
j_gene: TRBJ2-7
CDR3aa: CASSPPSGASYEQYF
CDR3nt: TGTGCCAGCAGCCCCCCTAGCGGGGCCTCCTACGAGCAGTACTTC

v_gene: TRBV19
abundance: few
d_gene: TRBD1
j_gene: TRBJ1-1
CDR3aa: CASTLTGGVTEAFF
CDR3nt: TGTGCCAGTACCCTGACAGGGGGAGTCACTGAAGCTTTCTTT

v_gene: TRBV7-6
abundance: few
d_gene: NA
j_gene: TRBJ2-2
CDR3aa: CASSLDLPGGPGELFF
CDR3nt: TGTGCCAGCAGCTTAGATTTACCCGGAGGGCCCGGGGAGCTGTTTTTT

v_gene: TRBV6-1
abundance: NA
d_gene: TRBD1
j_gene: TRBJ1-2
CDR3aa: CASSDGGQGFSYTF
CDR3nt: TGTGCCAGCAGTGACGGGGGACAGGGGTTTTCGTACACCTTC

v_gene: TRBV7-9
abundance: NA
d_gene: NA
j_gene: TRBJ2-7
CDR3aa: CASIPWGTSYEQYF
CDR3nt: TGTGCCAGCATCCCCTGGGGCACCTCCTACGAGCAGTACTTC

v_gene: TRBV4-3
abundance: few
d_gene: NA
j_gene: TRBJ1-1
CDR3aa: CASSQDPGNTEAFF
CDR3nt: TGCGCCAGCAGCCAAGATCCAGGGAACACTGAAGCTTTCTTT

v_gene: TRBV28
abundance: NA
d_gene: NA
j_gene: TRBJ1-2
CDR3aa: CASSSSPLNYGYTF
CDR3nt: TGTGCCAGCAGCTCTTCCCCCCTTAACTATGGCTACACCTTC

v_gene: TRBV18
abundance: NA
d_gene: TRBD2
j_gene: TRBJ2-3
CDR3aa: CASSPRATSGGFADTQYF
CDR3nt: TGTGCCAGCTCACCACGAGCCACTAGCGGGGGTTTTGCAGATACGCAGTATTTT

v_gene: TRBV6-5
abundance: NA
d_gene: NA
j_gene: TRBJ1-2
CDR3aa: CASSYSYGNYGYTF
CDR3nt: TGTGCCAGCAGTTACTCGTACGGGAACTATGGCTACACCTTC

v_gene: TRBV6-6
abundance: NA
d_gene: NA
j_gene: TRBJ1-2
CDR3aa: CASSYSGTIYGYTF
CDR3nt: TGTGCCAGCAGTTACTCAGGGACAATCTATGGCTACACCTTC

v_gene: TRBV27
abundance: NA
d_gene: NA
j_gene: TRBJ1-6
CDR3aa: CASSFFSLSSYNSPLHF
CDR3nt: TGTGCCAGCAGTTTCTTTTCTCTTAGCTCCTATAATTCACCCCTCCACTTT

v_gene: TRBV4-3
abundance: few
d_gene: TRBD1
j_gene: TRBJ1-2
CDR3aa: CASSQNGQVPSSYTF
CDR3nt: TGCGCCAGCAGCCAGAACGGACAGGTCCCTTCGAGCTACACCTTC

v_gene: TRBV19
abundance: few
d_gene: NA
j_gene: TRBJ1-5
CDR3aa: CASSMEARSQHF
CDR3nt: TGTGCCAGTAGTATGGAGGCCAGGAGTCAGCATTTT

v_gene: TRBV27
abundance: NA
d_gene: NA
j_gene: TRBJ2-5
CDR3aa: CASSLSVGASQETQYF
CDR3nt: TGTGCCAGCAGTTTATCGGTGGGGGCATCTCAAGAGACCCAGTACTTC

v_gene: TRBV7-3
abundance: NA
d_gene: TRBD2
j_gene: TRBJ2-1
CDR3aa: CASSPPGLAGAPWNEQFF
CDR3nt: TGTGCCAGCAGTCCTCCGGGACTAGCGGGGGCCCCTTGGAATGAGCAGTTCTTC

v_gene: TRBV4-3
abundance: NA
d_gene: NA
j_gene: TRBJ1-6
CDR3aa: CASSQDLAGYNSPLHF
CDR3nt: TGCGCCAGCAGCCAAGACCTAGCGGGCTATAATTCACCCCTCCACTTT

v_gene: TRBV5-6
abundance: few
d_gene: NA
j_gene: TRBJ2-3
CDR3aa: CASSFVDSRADTQYF
CDR3nt: TGTGCCAGCAGCTTTGTAGACTCCCGCGCAGATACGCAGTATTTT

v_gene: TRBV6-2/TRBV6-3
abundance: once
d_gene: NA
j_gene: TRBJ1-1
CDR3aa: CASSYSRGGWAEAFF
CDR3nt: TGTGCCAGCAGTTACTCGAGGGGGGGTTGGGCTGAAGCTTTCTTT

v_gene: TRBV5-1
abundance: NA
d_gene: NA
j_gene: TRBJ1-3
CDR3aa: CASSADGDSGNTIYF
CDR3nt: TGCGCCAGCTCCGCGGACGGGGACTCTGGAAACACCATATATTTT

v_gene: TRBV18
abundance: NA
d_gene: TRBD2
j_gene: TRBJ2-1
CDR3aa: CASSPSSGGAYNEQFF
CDR3nt: TGTGCCAGCTCACCTTCTAGCGGGGGGGCCTACAATGAGCAGTTCTTC

v_gene: TRBV27
abundance: many
d_gene: TRBD1
j_gene: TRBJ1-1
CDR3aa: CASRTGGVTEAFF
CDR3nt: TGTGCCAGCAGGACAGGGGGCGTCACTGAAGCTTTCTTT

v_gene: TRBV28
abundance: NA
d_gene: NA
j_gene: TRBJ1-5
CDR3aa: CASTFQRGLTSLPQHF
CDR3nt: TGTGCCAGCACCTTCCAGCGCGGGCTTACATCGTTACCCCAGCATTTT

v_gene: TRBV6-6
abundance: NA
d_gene: NA
j_gene: TRBJ2-6
CDR3aa: CASSLGTPGANVLTF
CDR3nt: TGTGCCAGCAGTCTCGGGACACCTGGGGCCAACGTCCTGACTTTC

v_gene: TRBV4-3
abundance: NA
d_gene: TRBD2
j_gene: TRBJ2-1
CDR3aa: CASSQSVGGNYNEQFF
CDR3nt: TGCGCCAGCAGCCAAAGCGTGGGGGGGAACTACAATGAGCAGTTCTTC

v_gene: TRBV28
abundance: NA
d_gene: TRBD1
j_gene: TRBJ1-2
CDR3aa: CASRMEGAGYGYTF
CDR3nt: TGTGCCAGCAGAATGGAGGGGGCAGGTTATGGCTACACCTTC

v_gene: TRBV7-9
abundance: NA
d_gene: TRBD1
j_gene: TRBJ2-7
CDR3aa: CASSFRQGAPNEQYF
CDR3nt: TGTGCCAGCAGCTTCCGACAGGGGGCCCCTAACGAGCAGTACTTC

v_gene: TRBV18
abundance: NA
d_gene: NA
j_gene: TRBJ2-3
CDR3aa: CASSPSTATDTQYF
CDR3nt: TGTGCCAGCTCACCAAGCACAGCAACAGATACGCAGTATTTT

v_gene: TRBV7-9
abundance: NA
d_gene: NA
j_gene: TRBJ1-3
CDR3aa: CASSLVRGISGNTIYF
CDR3nt: TGTGCCAGCAGCTTAGTTAGGGGGATCTCTGGAAACACCATATATTTT

v_gene: TRBV6-2/TRBV6-3
abundance: NA
d_gene: TRBD1
j_gene: TRBJ1-5
CDR3aa: CASSGGQGDHQPQHF
CDR3nt: TGTGCCAGCAGTGGGGGACAGGGGGATCATCAGCCCCAGCATTTT

v_gene: TRBV9
abundance: once
d_gene: NA
j_gene: TRBJ2-1
CDR3aa: CASSVVAGGDYNEQFF
CDR3nt: TGTGCCAGCAGCGTAGTCGCTGGCGGAGACTACAATGAGCAGTTCTTC

v_gene: TRBV6-6
abundance: NA
d_gene: NA
j_gene: TRBJ2-2
CDR3aa: CASRRLNTGELFF
CDR3nt: TGTGCCAGCAGAAGACTGAACACCGGGGAGCTGTTTTTT

v_gene: TRBV10-3
abundance: NA
d_gene: TRBD1
j_gene: TRBJ1-5
CDR3aa: CAISGGTGHSNQPQHF
CDR3nt: TGTGCCATCAGTGGGGGGACAGGGCATAGCAATCAGCCCCAGCATTTT

v_gene: TRBV5-4
abundance: once
d_gene: TRBD2
j_gene: TRBJ2-3
CDR3aa: CASSPIGGAPDTQYF
CDR3nt: TGTGCCAGCAGTCCAATCGGGGGGGCCCCAGATACGCAGTATTTT

v_gene: TRBV9
abundance: NA
d_gene: NA
j_gene: TRBJ2-1
CDR3aa: CASGGGLDYNEQFF
CDR3nt: TGTGCCAGCGGGGGAGGTCTGGATTACAATGAGCAGTTCTTC

v_gene: TRBV19
abundance: NA
d_gene: NA
j_gene: TRBJ2-5
CDR3aa: CASRMGGGETQYF
CDR3nt: TGTGCCAGTAGGATGGGGGGTGGGGAGACCCAGTACTTC

v_gene: TRBV5-1
abundance: NA
d_gene: TRBD1
j_gene: TRBJ1-2
CDR3aa: CASSSTTGGGYYGYTF
CDR3nt: TGCGCCAGCAGCTCCACGACAGGGGGCGGGTACTATGGCTACACCTTC

v_gene: TRBV18
abundance: NA
d_gene: NA
j_gene: TRBJ2-1
CDR3aa: CASSLGSGANEQFF
CDR3nt: TGTGCCAGCTCACTGGGTTCAGGGGCAAATGAGCAGTTCTTC

v_gene: TRBV24-1
abundance: NA
d_gene: NA
j_gene: TRBJ1-5
CDR3aa: CATSESSGGYSAPQHF
CDR3nt: TGTGCCACCAGTGAGTCGTCAGGTGGTTATTCGGCTCCCCAGCATTTT

v_gene: TRBV6-5
abundance: NA
d_gene: NA
j_gene: TRBJ1-2
CDR3aa: CASSISANYGYTF
CDR3nt: TGTGCCAGCAGTATAAGCGCGAACTATGGCTACACCTTC

v_gene: TRBV7-3
abundance: NA
d_gene: TRBD1
j_gene: TRBJ1-1
CDR3aa: CASSFEGADTEAFF
CDR3nt: TGTGCCAGCAGCTTTGAGGGGGCGGACACTGAAGCTTTCTTT